This entry lists 3 T cell receptor beta chains sequenced from one sample in a study of PD-L1 blockade in urothelial cancer. The assay was immunoSEQ multiplex PCR, and TCRdb's table has in-frame clones only and misses some. The table lists 11,000 to 15,000 clones, approximately 87% of them singletons. Sequenced material: PBMCs, taken around atezolizumab (anti-PD-L1) treatment. The receptors shown here come from a man in his 70s with urothelial cancer.

This clone has only one observation. The chain is built from TRBV5-4 and TRBJ2-3, with 7 bases that match TRBD1. With V trimmed by 2 bases and J by 6 bases, 12 bases remained unmatched. This CDR3 comprises 16 residues. Germline loops: CDR1 SGHNT, CDR2 YYREEE (reference sequence). The CDR3: CASSFGGTVFRDTQYF. CDR3 nucleotide sequence: TGTGCCAGCAGCTTTGGTGGGACAGTGTTCCGGGATACGCAGTATTTT.

This chain uses TRBV4-1 with TRBJ2-2; D remains unclear. V shed 9 bases and J shed 0 bases, with 11 bases lying between them. Germline CDR1 MGHRA, CDR2 YSYEKL. This CDR3 has 14 amino acids. CDR3 residues: CASTFFANTGELFF. The CDR3 DNA is TGCGCCAGTACATTCTTCGCGAACACCGGGGAGCTGTTTTTT.

The CDR3 bases are TGTGCCTGGAGCCTTAGAAACACCGGGGAGCTGTTTTTT. Translating it yields CAWSLRNTGELFF. V gene TRBV30 combines with J gene TRBJ2-2, with unresolved D. The germline V gene encodes CDR1 GTSNPN and CDR2 SVGIG (reference sequence). V was clipped by 3 bases and J by 2 bases, with 7 bases between them. There are 13 residues in the CDR3.